This entry lists 32 T cell receptor beta chains sequenced from one sample in a study of shared clonotypes between healthy human individuals. TCRdb's copy holds only in-frame clones and misses some; the assay was immunoSEQ multiplex PCR. The table records about 680,000 clones, around 72% of them present only once. Sequenced material: memory CD4+ T cells sorted from blood. Subset specified: CD45RA-negative fraction. These receptors were obtained from a woman in her 30s in good health.

The CDR3 protein is CASSLPSGEADTQYF. In nucleotides, the CDR3 is TGCGCCAGCAGCTTGCCTTCGGGAGAGGCAGATACGCAGTATTTT. The J gene is TRBJ2-3, the V gene TRBV5-1, with D perhaps TRBD2 (6 bases). CDR3 size: 15 residues. V was pared by 1 base and J by 4 bases, with 13 bases between. Germline CDR1 reads SGHRS; CDR2 reads YFSETQ. The variable domain in full, completed from reference TRBV5-1 and TRBJ2-3, reads KAGVTQTPRYLIKTRGQQVTLSCSPISGHRSVSWYQQTPGQGLQFLFEYFSETQRNKGNFPGRFSGRQFSNSRSEMNVSTLELGDSALYLCASSLPSGEADTQYFGPGTRLTVL.

The CDR3 is CASSKGGYGYTF. The CDR3 region has the DNA TGTGCCAGCAGCAAAGGTGGCTATGGCTACACCTTC. J is TRBJ1-2 and V is TRBV21-1. TRBV21-1 is a pseudogene. The CDR3 is 12 residues long.

V and J are TRBV15 and TRBJ1-5; no firm D call. The V end was cut by 1 base, the J end by 7 bases, with 14 bases between. The CDR3 length is 15 residues. Germline V CDR1 and CDR2: LNHNV, YYDKDF (reference sequence). The CDR3 spells CATSRGVLDRQPQHF. As DNA, the CDR3 is TGTGCCACCAGCAGAGGTGTCCTAGATAGGCAGCCCCAGCATTTT.

In its sample, this clone was seen many times. The chain has TRBV5-1 and TRBJ2-2; D may correspond to TRBD1 or TRBD2 (6 bases each). The CDR3 covers 15 residues. The V end was cut by 2 bases, the J end by 6 bases, with 14 bases between. Per the germline V gene, CDR1 is SGHRS and CDR2 is YFSETQ. The CDR3 loop reads CASSFWGREAGELFF. CDR3 DNA sequence: TGCGCCAGCAGCTTCTGGGGGCGGGAAGCCGGGGAGCTGTTTTTT.

CDR3 in amino acids: CASSLKLRGGDDTQYF. CDR3 bases: TGTGCCAGCAGCTTAAAATTACGGGGAGGAGACGATACGCAGTATTTT. The rearrangement joins TRBV7-6 to TRBJ2-3; D possibly corresponds to TRBD2 (6 bases). V was clipped by 2 bases and J by 6 bases, with 18 bases between them. This CDR3 is 16 amino acids long. The germline V gene has CDR1 SGHVS and CDR2 FNYEAQ.

The chain has TRBV28 and TRBJ2-7; 12 bases fit TRBD2. Losses at the gene ends were 6 bases for V and 3 bases for J; bases not matched to a gene: 12. The CDR3 runs 17 residues. Germline V lookup: CDR1 MDHEN, CDR2 SYDVKM. CDR3 in amino acids: CASSAVILAGGLYEQYF. The CDR3 DNA follows: TGTGCCAGCAGCGCCGTTATTCTAGCGGGAGGGCTCTACGAGCAGTACTTC.

The chain employs TRBV5-4 and TRBJ2-7; 10 bases are shared with TRBD2. The germline gives CDR1 SGHNT, CDR2 YYREEE (reference sequence). This CDR3 has 15 residues. Trimming removed 5 bases from V and 2 bases from J; junction bases left unmatched: 7. CDR3 loop: CASRPGTSATYEQYF. In nucleotides, the CDR3 is TGTGCCAGCAGGCCAGGGACTAGCGCTACCTACGAGCAGTACTTC.

The chain links TRBV15 to TRBJ1-2, with 8 bases aligning to TRBD1. The junction had 14 bases not matched to a gene; V was cut back by 6 bases and J by 8 bases. This CDR3 region has 15 residues. Germline V gene sequence: CDR1 LNHNV, CDR2 YYDKDF (reference sequence). The CDR3 is CATRAYRGVGEGYTF. CDR3 DNA: TGTGCCACCAGGGCGTACAGGGGGGTAGGAGAAGGCTACACCTTC. Using reference TRBV15 and TRBJ1-2 for the parts outside the CDR3, the full variable domain is DAMVIQNPRYQVTQFGKPVTLSCSQTLNHNVMYWYQQKSSQAPKLLFHYYDKDFNNEADTPDNFQSRRPNTSFCFLDIRSPGLGDTAMYLCATRAYRGVGEGYTFGSGTRLTVV.

In the case of this clone: Within the sample, other DNA sequences also encode this same CDR3. The chain carries TRBV19 and TRBJ2-1; 12 nucleotides agree with TRBD2. The CDR3 sequence is 15 residues long. After removal of 5 bases from V and 2 bases from J, the junction contained 1 base not matched to a gene. Germline-derived CDR1 and CDR2 are LNHDA and SQIVND (reference sequence). CDR3 sequence reads: CASSRLAGAYNEQFF. In nucleotides, the CDR3 is TGTGCCAGTAGTCGACTAGCGGGAGCCTACAATGAGCAGTTCTTC.

The chain couples TRBV7-2 to TRBJ2-2; TRBD1 or TRBD2 may be the D gene (5 bases each). CDR3 length equals 15 residues. Trimming removed 4 bases at V and 7 bases at J, with 16 bases between. Germline lookup yields CDR1 SGHTA and CDR2 FQGNSA. This CDR3 is CASSYGLGESGELFF. The DNA of the CDR3 is TGTGCCAGCAGCTACGGCCTGGGGGAGAGCGGGGAGCTGTTTTTT.

This chain uses TRBV15 with TRBJ1-1; the match to TRBD1 covers 10 bases. V gave up 5 bases and J gave up 10 bases; unmatched junction bases: 10. The CDR3 runs to 14 residues. Germline CDR1 and CDR2: LNHNV and YYDKDF (reference sequence). CDR3 in amino acids: CATSALLRDRGAFF. CDR3 nucleotide sequence: TGTGCCACCAGCGCCCTCCTCCGGGACAGGGGAGCTTTCTTT.

The chain combines TRBV7-8 with TRBJ2-5; TRBD2 might be the D (7 bases). V was shortened by 4 bases and J by 2 bases, with 11 bases between the two germline ends. Germline CDR1 and CDR2: SGHVS and FQNEAQ. The length of the CDR3 is 14 residues. In DNA form, the CDR3 reads TGTGCCAGCAGCTCACAGGGACTACAAGAGACCCAGTACTTC. This codes for CASSSQGLQETQYF.

This clone was detected ten times or more. This chain joins TRBV21-1 and TRBJ2-3. TRBV21-1 is flagged as a pseudogene. CDR3 size: 10 residues. The chain's CDR3 is CASGTDTQYF. For the CDR3, the DNA is TGTGCCAGCGGCACAGATACGCAGTATTTT.

This clone was counted only a few times. This rearrangement joins TRBV5-1 to TRBJ1-1; tentatively, D is TRBD1 (5 bases). Germline assignment: CDR1 SGHRS and CDR2 YFSETQ. Deletions cut 6 bases from V and 2 bases from J, with 14 bases between. The CDR3 contains 14 residues. CDR3: CASNPGEGNTEAFF. CDR3 sequence (DNA): TGCGCCAGCAACCCGGGGGAGGGAAACACTGAAGCTTTCTTT. Looking up the rest from reference TRBV5-1 and TRBJ1-1 gives the full variable domain: KAGVTQTPRYLIKTRGQQVTLSCSPISGHRSVSWYQQTPGQGLQFLFEYFSETQRNKGNFPGRFSGRQFSNSRSEMNVSTLELGDSALYLCASNPGEGNTEAFFGQGTRLTVV.

This chain links TRBV6-5 with TRBJ1-1, with no clear D. Trimming pared 4 bases from V and 4 bases from J, leaving 7 bases between. CDR3 size: 12 residues. Germline values: CDR1 MNHEY, CDR2 SVGAGI. The CDR3 here is CASSSLATEAFF. The CDR3 coding sequence is TGTGCCAGCAGTTCGTTGGCCACTGAAGCTTTCTTT.

This clone came up a few times. The chain uses TRBV5-1 and TRBJ1-4; no reliable D call. Germline-derived CDR1 and CDR2 are SGHRS and YFSETQ. CDR3 size: 15 residues. Trimming shortened V by 3 bases and J by 8 bases, and 17 bases separated the two germline ends. Written as DNA, the CDR3 is TGCGCCAGCAGCTATTCCAGTCGGGCCGACGAAAAACTGTTTTTT. Its protein is CASSYSSRADEKLFF.

This clone was counted between two and nine times. This chain connects TRBV29-1 to TRBJ2-7; TRBD1 is a possible D gene (6 bases). This CDR3 comprises 15 residues. The V gene's germline CDR1 is SQVTM and CDR2 ANQGSEA. Trimming left V 5 bases short and J 5 bases short, with 22 bases between. The CDR3 DNA reads as TGCAGCGTTTCCGGGACAAAGGGAAGTGCCGACGAGCAGTACTTC. Amino acid sequence: CSVSGTKGSADEQYF.

The table lists this clone with a few counts. This sequence joins TRBV7-9 and TRBJ1-5, with D maybe TRBD1 (5 bases). Trimming shortened V by 5 bases and J by 10 bases, and 12 bases separated the two germline ends. The CDR3 covers 12 residues. The V gene's germline CDR1 is SEHNR and CDR2 FQNEAQ (reference sequence). The CDR3 here is CASSQGQGPQHF. The CDR3 DNA reads as TGTGCCAGCAGCCAAGGGCAGGGACCCCAGCATTTT.

This clone has a handful of counts. The chain has TRBV5-4 and TRBJ2-7; possibly TRBD2 for D (5 bases). Trimming pared 7 bases from V and 3 bases from J, leaving 14 bases between. The CDR3 is made up of 13 amino acids. Germline loops: CDR1 SGHNT, CDR2 YYREEE (reference sequence). The CDR3 sequence: CASRPSGVYEQYF. The CDR3 DNA follows: TGTGCCAGCCGCCCCAGCGGCGTCTACGAGCAGTACTTC.

This clone came up a few times. The chain combines TRBV7-3 with TRBJ1-5; TRBD1 matches 9 bases. Germline lookup yields CDR1 SGHTA and CDR2 FQGTGA. V was pared by 4 bases and J by 4 bases, with 8 bases of the junction left unmatched. The CDR3 runs 16 residues. The CDR3 loop reads CASSSLGQGHNQPQHF. The CDR3 DNA reads as TGTGCCAGCAGCTCCTTGGGACAGGGACATAATCAGCCCCAGCATTTT.

The chain links TRBV27 to TRBJ1-3; D is unclear. The CDR3 is 15 amino acids. V dropped 4 bases and J dropped 0 bases, with 10 bases sitting between them. Germline assignment: CDR1 MNHEY and CDR2 SMNVEV (reference sequence). This CDR3 is CASSSAPVSGNTIYF. The CDR3 coding sequence is TGTGCCAGCAGTTCCGCCCCGGTCTCTGGAAACACCATATATTTT.

This chain links TRBV6-4 with TRBJ2-7; D call uncertain. CDR3 length: 12 amino acids. The germline CDR1 and CDR2 sequences are MRHNA and SNTAGT. V was pared by 9 bases and J by 1 base, with 10 bases between. The DNA for the CDR3 is TGTGCCAGTAGGACGGAATCCTACGAGCAGTACTTC. Its translation is CASRTESYEQYF.

The chain carries TRBV1 and TRBJ2-5; TRBD2, the table's D call, was not compared with the DNA. TRBV1 is a recognized pseudogene. The CDR3 runs 12 residues. The CDR3 nucleotides read TGCACCCCACCTGTGAGGGCGGGTCTGCAGTACTTC. It specifies CTPPVRAGLQYF.

V and J are TRBV5-1 and TRBJ2-7, with D unclear. In germline, CDR1 is SGHRS, CDR2 YFSETQ. The CDR3 covers 16 residues. Trimming stripped 0 bases from V and 7 bases from J, with 20 bases between. The CDR3 sequence: CASSLDAATLGSEQYF. CDR3 in DNA: TGCGCCAGCAGCTTGGATGCGGCCACCCTTGGGTCGGAGCAGTACTTC.

For the CDR3, the DNA is TGCGCCAGCCGACTAGCGGGGCTTAGCACAGATACGCAGTATTTT. It is translated as CASRLAGLSTDTQYF. J is TRBJ2-3 and V is TRBV5-1, with 11 bases identical to TRBD2. Germline CDR1 and CDR2: SGHRS and YFSETQ. J was trimmed by 0 bases and V by 7 bases; bases with no gene match: 4. The CDR3 runs 15 residues. The full variable domain, completed using reference TRBV5-1 and TRBJ2-3, is KAGVTQTPRYLIKTRGQQVTLSCSPISGHRSVSWYQQTPGQGLQFLFEYFSETQRNKGNFPGRFSGRQFSNSRSEMNVSTLELGDSALYLCASRLAGLSTDTQYFGPGTRLTVL.

Comments on this clone: Other DNA sequences of this sample code for an identical CDR3. CDR3 in amino acids: CASSTPSGYEQYF. The CDR3 nucleotides are TGCGCCAGCAGCACACCGTCGGGCTACGAGCAGTACTTC. V and J are TRBV5-1 and TRBJ2-7; D gene ambiguous. Trimming cost V 4 bases and J 3 bases, with 11 bases left between them. The CDR3 consists of 13 residues. The V gene's germline CDR1 is SGHRS and CDR2 YFSETQ.

The rearrangement links TRBV5-6 to TRBJ1-4, with D possibly TRBD1 on 5 matching bases. From germline, CDR1 is SGHDT and CDR2 YYEEEE. This CDR3 has 15 amino acids. Between the trimmed V and J ends, which lost 1 base and 4 bases, there was a span of 11 bases. The chain's CDR3 is CASSLRQGHNEKLFF. The CDR3 DNA reads as TGTGCCAGCAGCTTGAGGCAGGGCCATAATGAAAAACTGTTTTTT.

This chain joins TRBV5-4 and TRBJ2-1, with 8 bases matching TRBD1. Germline trimming cut 2 bases from V and 5 bases from J; bases unmatched to any gene: 12. Germline CDR1 reads SGHNT; CDR2 reads YYREEE (reference sequence). There are 17 residues in the CDR3. This CDR3 reads CASSLGYRTGKNNEQFF. The CDR3 DNA is TGTGCCAGCAGCTTAGGGTACCGGACAGGGAAAAACAATGAGCAGTTCTTC.

The chain is built from TRBV6-5 and TRBJ1-1, with a weak D call TRBD1 (5 bases). Trimming took 2 bases from V and 5 from J, leaving 9 bases between them. CDR3 length: 13 amino acids. The germline CDR1 and CDR2 sequences are MNHEY and SVGAGI. The CDR3 DNA sequence: TGTGCCAGCAGTTACGGTAAGGGGACTGAAGCTTTCTTT. Translation: CASSYGKGTEAFF.

This chain connects TRBV9 to TRBJ2-1, with TRBD2 matching 8 bases. Trimming cost V 0 bases and J 7 bases; bases outside gene matches: 9. The germline gives CDR1 SGDLS, CDR2 YYNGEE. CDR3 size: 16 residues. The CDR3 sequence: CASSVDPTSGRNEQFF. The CDR3 region has the DNA TGTGCCAGCAGCGTAGATCCCACTAGCGGCAGAAATGAGCAGTTCTTC. Variable domain in full (rest from reference TRBV9 and TRBJ2-1): DSGVTQTPKHLITATGQRVTLRCSPRSGDLSVYWYQQSLDQGLQFLIQYYNGEERAKGNILERFSAQQFPDLHSELNLSSLELGDSALYFCASSVDPTSGRNEQFFGPGTRLTVL.

The chain carries TRBV10-1 and TRBJ2-5; 13 positions agree with TRBD2. CDR1 is WNHNN, CDR2 SYGVQD, per germline (reference sequence). The CDR3 totals 20 residues. The junction had 21 bases not matched to a gene; V was cut back by 6 bases and J by 5 bases. CDR3 nucleotides: TGCGCCAGCAGCCCGACCCTGTGGCGCATTCAGACTAGCGGGAGGGAGACCCAGTACTTC. As protein: CASSPTLWRIQTSGRETQYF.

The chain links TRBV29-1 to TRBJ2-5; TRBD1 matches at 9 bases. J lost 2 bases, V lost 6 bases, and 10 bases had no gene match. The CDR3 has 15 amino acids. Germline V gene lookup returns CDR1 SQVTM and CDR2 ANQGSEA. The CDR3 protein is CSVQSGQGPQETQYF. DNA of the CDR3: TGCAGCGTCCAATCCGGACAGGGGCCTCAAGAGACCCAGTACTTC.